This TCR beta chain was recorded in a study of blood T cells in healthy people across ages. The germline V gene encodes CDR1 MDHEN and CDR2 SYDVKM. CDR3 length equals 13 residues. The V end was cut by 2 bases, the J end by 2 bases, with 5 bases between. With a J-beta primer mix and a sample-barcoded 5' primer, a second PCR ran roughly 6 to 11 cycles. TCRdb fed the 5' RACE reads into MiXCR, producing one record per CDR3 protein. The data contain almost 300,000 distinct CDR3 sequences, 25% to 30% of them seen just once; the ten biggest clones take up approximately 30%. Isolated per sample were at least 6 million PBMCs.

Sequencing input: blood. The V call is TRBV28, the J call TRBJ2-3; D remains ambiguous. This TCR was sampled from a woman aged 70 to 79 in good health. CDR3 coding DNA: TGTGCCAGCAGTTTAACCCCCACAGATACGCAGTATTTT. Protein sequence: CASSLTPTDTQYF.